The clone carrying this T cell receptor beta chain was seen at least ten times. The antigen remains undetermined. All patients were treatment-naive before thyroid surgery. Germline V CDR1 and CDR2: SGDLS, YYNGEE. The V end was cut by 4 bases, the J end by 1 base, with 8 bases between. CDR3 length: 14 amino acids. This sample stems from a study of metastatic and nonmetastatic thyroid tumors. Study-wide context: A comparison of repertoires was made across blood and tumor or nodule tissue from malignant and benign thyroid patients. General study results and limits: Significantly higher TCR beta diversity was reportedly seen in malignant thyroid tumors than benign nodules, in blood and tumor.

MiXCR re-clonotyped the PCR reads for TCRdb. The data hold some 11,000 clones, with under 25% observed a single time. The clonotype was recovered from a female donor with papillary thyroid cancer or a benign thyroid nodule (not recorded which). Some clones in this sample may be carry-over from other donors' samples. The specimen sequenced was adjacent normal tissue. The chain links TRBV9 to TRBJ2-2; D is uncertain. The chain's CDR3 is CASSPKQNTGELFF. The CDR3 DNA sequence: TGTGCCAGCAGCCCCAAGCAGAACACCGGGGAGCTGTTTTTT. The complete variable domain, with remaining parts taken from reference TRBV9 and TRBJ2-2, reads DSGVTQTPKHLITATGQRVTLRCSPRSGDLSVYWYQQSLDQGLQFLIQYYNGEERAKGNILERFSAQQFPDLHSELNLSSLELGDSALYFCASSPKQNTGELFFGEGSRLTVL.